These 24 T cell receptor beta chains share one sample of origin, sequenced in a study of blood T cell repertoires in COVID-19. The repertoire was sequenced with immunoSEQ multiplex PCR; TCRdb's copy has only in-frame clones and lacks some. Of 75,000 to 80,000 clones in the sample, 70% to 90% were seen once. Sequenced: peripheral blood. The receptors stem from a woman aged 60-75 years with acute or convalescent COVID-19.

The chain uses TRBV2 and TRBJ1-5; TRBD1 matches 12 bases. This CDR3 is built from 17 residues. CDR1 is SNHLY, CDR2 FYNNEI, per germline. V shed 11 bases, J shed 0 bases, and the junction held 11 bases outside the gene matches. CDR3 loop: CAGAGTGGPYSNQPQHF. CDR3 in DNA: TGTGCCGGAGCCGGGACAGGGGGCCCCTATAGCAATCAGCCCCAGCATTTT.

The chain is built from TRBV28 and TRBJ1-2; D gene uncertain. The V and J ends lost 7 bases and 0 bases respectively, with 9 bases between them. This CDR3 comprises 13 residues. Germline V lookup: CDR1 MDHEN, CDR2 SYDVKM. Here the CDR3 DNA reads TGTGCCAGCACCGGGCGGGCTAACTATGGCTACACCTTC. This translates into CASTGRANYGYTF.

The V call is TRBV27, the J call TRBJ1-1, with D unclear. Germline lookup yields CDR1 MNHEY and CDR2 SMNVEV (reference sequence). The CDR3 is made up of 15 amino acids. V was shortened by 3 bases and J by 0 bases, with 11 bases between the two germline ends. CDR3 in amino acids: CASSFLAGMNTEAFF. The DNA for the CDR3 is TGTGCCAGCAGTTTCTTGGCAGGAATGAACACTGAAGCTTTCTTT.

The rearrangement links TRBV7-8 to TRBJ2-2; weak D call: TRBD2 (5 bases). Trimming cost V 1 base and J 5 bases, with 11 bases left between them. This CDR3 has 15 residues. Germline CDR1 and CDR2: SGHVS and FQNEAQ. The CDR3 sequence is CASSLGYPGTGELFF. The CDR3 nucleotides read TGTGCCAGCAGCTTAGGATACCCGGGAACCGGGGAGCTGTTTTTT.

This clone was observed a few times. This chain connects TRBV11-2 to TRBJ2-2, with D possibly TRBD1 on 5 matching bases. Trimming removed 0 bases from V and 6 bases from J, with 8 bases in between. The CDR3 has 14 residues. In germline, CDR1 is SGHAT, CDR2 FQNNGV. The CDR3 DNA is TGTGCCAGCAGCTTAGACAGGGTTGCCGGGGAGCTGTTTTTT. This sequence encodes CASSLDRVAGELFF.

As DNA, the CDR3 is TGTGCCAGCAGTTCCATCCGGGACAGGGGCGGATATAATTCACCCCTCCACTTT. Amino acids: CASSSIRDRGGYNSPLHF. The chain is built from TRBV27 and TRBJ1-6, with TRBD1 identical over 10 bases. V shed 4 bases and J 4 bases; nucleotides not matched to a gene: 10. This CDR3 comprises 18 residues. Looked up from germline, CDR1 is MNHEY and CDR2 is SMNVEV (reference sequence).

The rearrangement links TRBV11-2 to TRBJ2-5; D uncertain. Trimming cost V 1 base and J 3 bases, with 12 bases left between them. CDR1 SGHAT and CDR2 FQNNGV come from the germline V gene. CDR3 size: 15 residues. Written as DNA, the CDR3 is TGTGCCAGCAGCTTAGGGATGGGCTTAGAAGAGACCCAGTACTTC. It is translated as CASSLGMGLEETQYF.

The V and J genes are TRBV7-2 and TRBJ1-1; 7 nucleotides agree with TRBD1. The CDR3 is 14 residues long. From germline, CDR1 is SGHTA and CDR2 FQGNSA. V lost 5 bases, J lost 2 bases, and 5 bases stayed unmatched. As DNA, the CDR3 is TGTGCCAGCAGCCCAGGACAGGCCAACACTGAAGCTTTCTTT. Its translation is CASSPGQANTEAFF.

The chain is built from TRBV5-6 and TRBJ2-7; possible D gene TRBD2, 7 bases. Trimming shortened V by 2 bases and J by 6 bases, and 15 bases separated the two germline ends. The V gene's germline CDR1 is SGHDT and CDR2 YYEEEE. This CDR3 has 14 residues. The CDR3 DNA sequence: TGTGCCAGCAGCTTAAGGGGGGGGCCCTTCGAGCAGTACGTC. Protein: CASSLRGGPFEQYV.

The table lists this clone with a few counts. The V call is TRBV30, the J call TRBJ1-5; D ambiguous. The V end lost 1 base, the J end lost 9 bases, and 13 bases lay between the germline ends. Germline V lookup: CDR1 GTSNPN, CDR2 SVGIG (reference sequence). The CDR3 extends over 13 amino acids. The CDR3 sequence is CAWSGNTPGPQHF. Here the CDR3 DNA reads TGTGCCTGGAGTGGGAACACCCCAGGGCCCCAGCATTTT.

The V call is TRBV7-2, the J call TRBJ2-2, with 11 bases identical to TRBD1. The CDR3 length is 17 residues. Germline V gene data show CDR1 as SGHTA and CDR2 as FQGNSA. Trimming took 5 bases from V and 4 from J; bases not matched to a gene: 9. The CDR3 sequence: CASSQRWTGGRTGELFF. DNA of the CDR3: TGTGCCAGCAGCCAACGTTGGACAGGGGGCCGCACCGGGGAGCTGTTTTTT.

This clone was detected once. The chain links TRBV14 to TRBJ2-1; TRBD1 agrees at 9 bases. Germline CDR1 is SGHDN and CDR2 is FVKESK. V gave up 1 base and J gave up 8 bases; unmatched junction bases: 9. The CDR3 totals 16 residues. CDR3 DNA: TGTGCCAGCAGCCAAGCTAACAGGGGGCAGCTCTATGAGCAGTTCTTC. Translating gives CASSQANRGQLYEQFF.

The sample holds one count of this clone. The chain has TRBV2 and TRBJ1-2, with TRBD1 as a possible D gene (5 bases). V dropped 7 bases and J dropped 2 bases, with 14 bases sitting between them. The CDR3 runs 14 residues. Germline V gives CDR1 SNHLY, CDR2 FYNNEI. The CDR3 reads CASINRPENYGYTF. CDR3 bases: TGTGCCAGCATAAACAGGCCCGAGAACTATGGCTACACCTTC.

The chain couples TRBV5-8 to TRBJ1-2; TRBD1 aligns across 7 bases. The germline CDR1 and CDR2 sequences are SGHTS and YDEGEE. J gave up 1 base and V 7 bases, and 10 bases lay outside the gene matches. The CDR3 runs to 15 residues. CDR3 region: CASALRGYNNYGYTF. CDR3 coding DNA: TGTGCCAGCGCTCTCAGGGGGTACAATAACTATGGCTACACCTTC.

The chain is built from TRBV19 and TRBJ1-3; D remains ambiguous. The CDR3 spans 13 residues. Germline CDR1 reads LNHDA; CDR2 reads SQIVND (reference sequence). V dropped 7 bases and J dropped 2 bases, with 9 bases sitting between them. The DNA of the CDR3 is TGTGCCAGTAACAGCAGGACTGGAAACACCATATATTTT. Its protein product is CASNSRTGNTIYF.

The V and J genes are TRBV7-2 and TRBJ2-1; the match to TRBD2 covers 8 bases. The CDR3 consists of 17 residues. J gave up 7 bases and V 4 bases, and 15 bases lay outside the gene matches. CDR1 SGHTA and CDR2 FQGNSA come from the germline V gene. The CDR3 reads CASSSPYFGGALNEQFF. The CDR3 DNA reads as TGTGCCAGCAGCTCCCCGTATTTCGGGGGGGCCTTAAATGAGCAGTTCTTC.

This clone was observed once. The genes are TRBV19 and TRBJ1-5, with D possibly TRBD1 on 6 matching bases. Looked up from germline, CDR1 is LNHDA and CDR2 is SQIVND (reference sequence). This CDR3 contains 15 residues. V was trimmed by 5 bases and J by 0 bases, leaving 11 bases between them. For the CDR3, the DNA is TGTGCCAGTAGTCCAGGGGTTTATAGCAATCAGCCCCAGCATTTT. It is translated as CASSPGVYSNQPQHF.

The rearrangement joins TRBV14 to TRBJ1-2, with 7 positions matching TRBD1. This CDR3 comprises 13 residues. Germline assignment: CDR1 SGHDN and CDR2 FVKESK. The junction had 3 bases not matched to a gene; V was cut back by 4 bases and J by 4 bases. CDR3 sequence (DNA): TGTGCCAGCAGCCCGGGACAGATCTATGGCTACACCTTC. Protein: CASSPGQIYGYTF.

The chain uses TRBV11-2 and TRBJ2-1; D possibly corresponds to TRBD1 (5 bases). The germline V and J ends were trimmed by 1 base and 4 bases, with 8 bases remaining between them. This CDR3 is 14 amino acids long. Per germline, CDR1 SGHAT and CDR2 FQNNGV. The CDR3 sequence: CASSLGGPYNEQFF. DNA for the CDR3: TGTGCCAGCAGCTTAGGGGGCCCGTACAATGAGCAGTTCTTC.

In its sample, this clone was seen once. Other nucleotide sequences in the sample specify the same CDR3. V usage is TRBV7-2 and J usage is TRBJ1-1, with D perhaps TRBD1 (6 bases). The CDR3 covers 13 residues. V lost 5 bases and J lost 1, with 8 bases in between. The germline CDR1 and CDR2 sequences are SGHTA and FQGNSA. The CDR3 sequence is CASSLGQNTEAFF. CDR3 DNA: TGTGCCAGCAGCCTGGGACAGAACACTGAAGCTTTCTTT.

J is TRBJ1-4 and V is TRBV19; possible D gene TRBD1, 6 bases. The CDR3 has 15 residues. From germline, CDR1 is LNHDA and CDR2 SQIVND (reference sequence). V was trimmed by 6 bases and J by 8 bases, leaving 19 bases between them. The CDR3 loop reads CASSLGTSRTEKLFF. Written as DNA, the CDR3 is TGTGCCAGTAGCTTGGGGACATCTCGAACCGAAAAACTGTTTTTT.

V usage is TRBV29-1 and J usage is TRBJ2-5, with 7 nucleotides matching TRBD1. Germline assignment: CDR1 SQVTM and CDR2 ANQGSEA. The CDR3 consists of 15 residues. J was trimmed by 0 bases and V by 4 bases; bases with no gene match: 8. The CDR3 DNA reads TGCAGCGTTGCGAACAGGGGAGTAAACCAAGAGACCCAGTACTTC. This codes for CSVANRGVNQETQYF. Drawing the rest from reference TRBV29-1 and TRBJ2-5, the complete variable domain is SAVISQKPSRDICQRGTSLTIQCQVDSQVTMMFWYRQQPGQSLTLIATANQGSEATYESGFVIDKFPISRPNLTFSTLTVSNMSPEDSSIYLCSVANRGVNQETQYFGPGTRLLVL.

The CDR3 spells CASSEQGARGANVLTF. CDR3 DNA sequence: TGTGCCAGCAGTGAGCAGGGGGCGCGGGGGGCCAACGTCCTGACTTTC. The chain carries TRBV2 and TRBJ2-6; 8 nucleotides match TRBD1. Germline-derived CDR1 and CDR2 are SNHLY and FYNNEI. Trimming cost V 3 bases and J 4 bases; bases outside gene matches: 5. The CDR3 is 16 residues long.

This sequence joins TRBV30 and TRBJ1-5, with D tentatively TRBD1 (6 bases). CDR1 GTSNPN and CDR2 SVGIG come from the germline V gene (reference sequence). V was trimmed by 0 bases and J by 4 bases, leaving 13 bases between them. The CDR3 is made up of 15 amino acids. The CDR3 loop is CAWSVRQDLNQPQHF. The CDR3 coding sequence is TGTGCCTGGAGTGTTCGACAGGACCTAAATCAGCCCCAGCATTTT. Using reference TRBV30 and TRBJ1-5 for the parts outside the CDR3, the full variable domain is SQTIHQWPATLVQPVGSPLSLECTVEGTSNPNLYWYRQAAGRGLQLLFYSVGIGQISSEVPQNLSASRPQDRQFILSSKKLLLSDSGFYLCAWSVRQDLNQPQHFGDGTRLSIL.